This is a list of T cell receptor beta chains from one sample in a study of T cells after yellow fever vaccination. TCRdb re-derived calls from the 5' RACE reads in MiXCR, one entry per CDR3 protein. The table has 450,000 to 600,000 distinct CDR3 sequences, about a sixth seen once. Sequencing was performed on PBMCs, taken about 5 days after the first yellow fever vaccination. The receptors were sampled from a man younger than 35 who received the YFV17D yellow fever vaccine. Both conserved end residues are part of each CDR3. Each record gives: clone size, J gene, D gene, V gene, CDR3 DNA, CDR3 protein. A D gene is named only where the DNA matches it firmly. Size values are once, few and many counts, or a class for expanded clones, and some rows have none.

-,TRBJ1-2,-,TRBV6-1,TGTGCCAGCAGTATCGGGGACCCTAACTATGGCTACACCTTC,CASSIGDPNYGYTF
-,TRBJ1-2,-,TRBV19,TGTGCCAGTAGTTTATCTTCGGGGAGTACCTACACCTTC,CASSLSSGSTYTF
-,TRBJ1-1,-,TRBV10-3,TGTGCCATAAAACAAGAGACAGGGAACACTGAAGCTTTCTTT,CAIKQETGNTEAFF
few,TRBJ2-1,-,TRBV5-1,TGCGCCAGCAGATCGGGGCAGGGCAATGAGCAGTTCTTC,CASRSGQGNEQFF
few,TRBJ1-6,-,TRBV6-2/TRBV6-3,TGTGCCAGCAGCCATGAGAGCGGGGTCAATTCACCCCTCCACTTT,CASSHESGVNSPLHF
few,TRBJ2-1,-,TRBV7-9,TGTGCCGGCGAACAGGGTTCCTACAATGAGCAGTTCTTC,CAGEQGSYNEQFF
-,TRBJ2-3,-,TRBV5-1,TGCGCCAGCAGCTTGAAGGTTGGGGGCAGAGATACGCAGTATTTT,CASSLKVGGRDTQYF
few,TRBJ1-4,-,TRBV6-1,TGTGCCAGCTGGGCTAGGACAATTAGGATTTTT,CASWARTIRIF
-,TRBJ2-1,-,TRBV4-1,TGCGCCAGCAGCCATAGTGCGGGGTTCTACAATGAGCGGTTCTTC,CASSHSAGFYNERFF
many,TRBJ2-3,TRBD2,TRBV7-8,TGTGCCAGCAGCTTAGAGACTAGCGGTAGCACAGATACGCAGTATTTT,CASSLETSGSTDTQYF
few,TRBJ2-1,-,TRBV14,TGTGCCAGCAGCCTGGGGCGGGTTACTAGGAATGAGCAGTTCTTC,CASSLGRVTRNEQFF
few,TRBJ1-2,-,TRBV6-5,TGTGCCAGCAGTTACCCCCTGGCGGAGGGCAGGGGCTACACCTTC,CASSYPLAEGRGYTF
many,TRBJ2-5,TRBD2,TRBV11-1,TGTGCCAGCAGCTTAGGGGGACTAGCGGGACAAGAGACCCAGTACTTC,CASSLGGLAGQETQYF
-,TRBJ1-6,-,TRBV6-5,TGTGCCAGCAGTTACAAGGGGACGGGGTCCAATAATTCACCCCTCCACTTT,CASSYKGTGSNNSPLHF
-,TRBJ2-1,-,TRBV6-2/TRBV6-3,TGTGCCAGCAGTCGCTGGACAGACCAGGGGCAGTTCTTC,CASSRWTDQGQFF
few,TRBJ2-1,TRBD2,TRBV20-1,TGCAGTGCGCCTACCGGGACTAGCGTCTATGAGCAGTTCTTC,CSAPTGTSVYEQFF
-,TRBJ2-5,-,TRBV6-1,TGTGCCAGCAGTGCTCCCCCTAGTAACCCGCGGGAGACCCAGTACTTC,CASSAPPSNPRETQYF
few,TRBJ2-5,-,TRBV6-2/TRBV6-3,TGTGCCAGCACCCAGGGCTACAGCTACCTTCAAGAGACCCAGTACTTC,CASTQGYSYLQETQYF
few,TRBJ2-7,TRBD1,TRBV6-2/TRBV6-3,TGTGCCAGCAGTTACTCGGCGAGGGGGCGGAGCTCCTACGAGCAGTACTTC,CASSYSARGRSSYEQYF
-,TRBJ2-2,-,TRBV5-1,TGCGCCAGCAGTCAAATCCTACAGGGAGTTTTCCGGGAGCTGTTTTTT,CASSQILQGVFRELFF
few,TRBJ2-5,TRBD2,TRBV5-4,TGTGCCAGCAGCTGGGGACTAGCGGGGGGCAGGGAGACCCAGTACTTC,CASSWGLAGGRETQYF
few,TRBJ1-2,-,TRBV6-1,TGTGCCAGCAGTCGTAGGTCGGCAGGGCTTGGCTACACCTTC,CASSRRSAGLGYTF
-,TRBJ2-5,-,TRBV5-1,TGCGCCAGCAGCCCAAAGTACCAAGAGACCCAGTACTTC,CASSPKYQETQYF
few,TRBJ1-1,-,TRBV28,TGTGCCAGCAGTAGGCGGGAGGAGGAGAACACTGAAGCTTTCTTT,CASSRREEENTEAFF
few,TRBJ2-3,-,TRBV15,TGTGCCACCAGCCCCCGGAGGGACTCTGCGCATACGCAGTATTTT,CATSPRRDSAHTQYF
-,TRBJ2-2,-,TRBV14,TGTGCCAGCAGCCAAGGCCAGACAGCAAACACCGGGGAGCTGTTTTTT,CASSQGQTANTGELFF
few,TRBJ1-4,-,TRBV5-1,TGCGCCAGCAGCATAGGGGCCGTTGCAACTAATGAAAAACTGTTTTTT,CASSIGAVATNEKLFF
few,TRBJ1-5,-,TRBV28,TGTGCCAGCAGTTCATTGGGGCAGCCGAGGGGCAATCAGCCCCAGCATTTT,CASSSLGQPRGNQPQHF
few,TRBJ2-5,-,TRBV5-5,TGTGCCAGCAGCTCCGTAACCTCGGGCGAGACCCAGTACTTC,CASSSVTSGETQYF
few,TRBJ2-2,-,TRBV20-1,TGCAGTGCTAGCCGACTCCCGAACACCGGGGAGCTGTTTTTT,CSASRLPNTGELFF
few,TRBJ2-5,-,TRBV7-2,TGTGCCAGCAGCTTAGCGCCTGGCAGACAAGAGACCCAGTACTTC,CASSLAPGRQETQYF
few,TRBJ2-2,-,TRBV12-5,TGTGCTAGTGGTTTGATAGGGGGAGGCGGAGTTCCCAACACCGGGGAGCTGTTTTTT,CASGLIGGGGVPNTGELFF
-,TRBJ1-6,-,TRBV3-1,TGTGCCAGCAGCCAAAGCCTCTCAGGGGTCTCACCCCTCCACTTT,CASSQSLSGVSPLHF
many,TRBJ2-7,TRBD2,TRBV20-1,TGCAGTGCTAGAGATATGCCTAGCGGTGAGAGTTGGAGCTCCTACGAGCAGTACTTC,CSARDMPSGESWSSYEQYF
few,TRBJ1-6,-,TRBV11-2,TGTGCCAGCAGCTTAGACCCTCGGGGCAGTCGGGTCCCACCCCTCCACTTT,CASSLDPRGSRVPPLHF
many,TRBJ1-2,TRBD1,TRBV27,TGTGCCAGCAGGACCGGGACAGGGTTTGGCTACACCTTC,CASRTGTGFGYTF
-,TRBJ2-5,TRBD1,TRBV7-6,TGTGCCAGCAGCTTAGAGGCGGGACAGGGCCAAGAGACCCAGTACTTC,CASSLEAGQGQETQYF
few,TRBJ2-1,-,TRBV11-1,TGTGCCAGCAGCGTGCCGGACGTAAGAGGGAATGAGCAGTTCTTC,CASSVPDVRGNEQFF
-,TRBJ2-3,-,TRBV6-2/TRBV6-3,TGTGCCAGCAGTAACTACCTAGTTCGCCGGGGGAGCACAGATACGCAGTATTTT,CASSNYLVRRGSTDTQYF